This T cell receptor (beta chain) is drawn from a study of shared clonotypes between healthy human individuals. Study conclusions and caveats: A handful of donors had 5% to 6.5% of their naive CD4 clonotypes in common.

V trimming: 1 base; J trimming: 2 bases; junction bases outside the gene matches: 6. This CDR3 is 16 amino acids long. Germline assignment: CDR1 SGHTA and CDR2 FQGNSA. CD4+ cells yielded CD45RA+ naive and CD45RA-negative memory subsets. Sequenced by immunoSEQ multiplex PCR; TCRdb stores in-frame clones only, minus some. In the table there are about 2.3 million clones, 85% to 95% of which are singletons. About this clone: Its antigen is still unknown.

This TCR was sampled from a man aged 18 to 30 in good health. Some clones in this sample may be carry-over from other donors' samples. The chain combines TRBV7-2 with TRBJ2-3, with TRBD2 matching over 7 bases. The material sequenced was naive CD4+ T cells from PBMCs. Subset denoted: CD45RA+ positively selected. The chain's CDR3 is CASSLGGSGLTDTQYF. CDR3 DNA: TGTGCCAGCAGCTTAGGCGGGAGTGGGCTCACAGATACGCAGTATTTT.